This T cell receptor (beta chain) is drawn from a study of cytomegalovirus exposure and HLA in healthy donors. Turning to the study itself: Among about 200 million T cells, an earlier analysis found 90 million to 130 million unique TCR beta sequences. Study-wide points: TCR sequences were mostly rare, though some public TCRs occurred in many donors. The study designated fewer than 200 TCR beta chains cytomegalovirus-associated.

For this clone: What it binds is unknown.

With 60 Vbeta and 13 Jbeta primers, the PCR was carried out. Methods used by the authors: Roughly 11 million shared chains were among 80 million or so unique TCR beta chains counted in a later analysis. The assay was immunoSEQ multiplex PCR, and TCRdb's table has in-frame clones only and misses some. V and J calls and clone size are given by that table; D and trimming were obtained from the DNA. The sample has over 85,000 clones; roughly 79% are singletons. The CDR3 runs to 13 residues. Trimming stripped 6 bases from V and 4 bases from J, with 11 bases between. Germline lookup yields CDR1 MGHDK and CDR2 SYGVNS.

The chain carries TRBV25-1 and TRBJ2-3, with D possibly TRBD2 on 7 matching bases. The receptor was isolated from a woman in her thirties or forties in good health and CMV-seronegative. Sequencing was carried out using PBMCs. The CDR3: CASSRGAADTQYF. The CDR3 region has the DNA TGTGCCAGCAGCCGGGGGGCCGCAGATACGCAGTATTTT.